The source of this T cell receptor (beta chain) is a study of T cells in Graves' hyperthyroidism and ophthalmopathy. TCR beta CDR3 sequences were amplified from RNA transcripts. HTBI primers were used for first-round RT-PCR of the TCR CDR3. TCRdb passed the multiplex PCR reads through MiXCR, listing each CDR3 protein once. Counted here are under 750,000 distinct CDR3 sequences, approximately 19% occurring once; the ten biggest clones make up approximately 16%. The CDR3 has 10 amino acids. V was cut by 6 bases and J by 15 bases, with 9 bases left in between. The germline CDR1 and CDR2 sequences are MGHRA and YSYEKL.

The chain links TRBV4-1 to TRBJ1-6; D ambiguous. This receptor was identified in a woman in her 50s with Graves' hyperthyroidism that later progressed to Graves' ophthalmopathy. Specimen: blood. CDR3 loop: CASSLAGLHF. In nucleotides, the CDR3 is TGCGCCAGCAGTTTGGCAGGCCTCCACTTT.